The TCR beta chain described here comes from a study of blood T cell repertoires in COVID-19. CDR1 is SGHAT, CDR2 FQNNGV, per germline. V was pared by 2 bases and J by 1 base, with 14 bases of the junction left unmatched. This CDR3 has 19 residues. Using immunoSEQ multiplex PCR, the repertoire was profiled, and TCRdb retains in-frame clones only, with some absent. The table lists around 71,000 clones, roughly four fifths of them singletons, with approximately 30% in the top ten. The sequenced material came from peripheral blood. The V call is TRBV11-2, the J call TRBJ2-7; 10 bases align to TRBD1. The sequence derives from a man in his sixties or seventies with acute or convalescent COVID-19. CDR3 nucleotide sequence: TGTGCCAGCAGCTTAACTTTCGGGACAGGGGCAACAATTTCCTACGAGCAGTACTTC. It translates to CASSLTFGTGATISYEQYF.